This T cell receptor (beta chain) was captured by sequencing in a study of blood T cell repertoires in COVID-19. The overall study: The origin of the acute and convalescent COVID-19 samples was the United States, Italy and Spain.

The CDR3 is 13 residues long. V was pared by 3 bases and J by 0 bases, with 5 bases between. Germline lookup yields CDR1 SNHLY and CDR2 FYNNEI. Under the authors' procedure: Estimates of nucleated cell counts were drawn from the amplification of reference gene primers. Sequencing was performed with immunoSEQ multiplex PCR; in TCRdb, only in-frame clones are kept and a portion is missing. V and J calls and clone size are those listed in that table; D and trimming were worked out from the DNA. The repertoire includes approximately 100,000 clones, about 85% of them detected once, and 1.5% to 2% sits in the top ten.

The rearrangement joins TRBV2 to TRBJ1-1; no firm D call. This receptor was taken from a woman aged 70-85 years with active or convalescent COVID-19. The sample comprised peripheral blood. The CDR3 spells CASSDNMNTEAFF. The CDR3 region has the DNA TGTGCCAGCAGTGACAACATGAACACTGAAGCTTTCTTT.